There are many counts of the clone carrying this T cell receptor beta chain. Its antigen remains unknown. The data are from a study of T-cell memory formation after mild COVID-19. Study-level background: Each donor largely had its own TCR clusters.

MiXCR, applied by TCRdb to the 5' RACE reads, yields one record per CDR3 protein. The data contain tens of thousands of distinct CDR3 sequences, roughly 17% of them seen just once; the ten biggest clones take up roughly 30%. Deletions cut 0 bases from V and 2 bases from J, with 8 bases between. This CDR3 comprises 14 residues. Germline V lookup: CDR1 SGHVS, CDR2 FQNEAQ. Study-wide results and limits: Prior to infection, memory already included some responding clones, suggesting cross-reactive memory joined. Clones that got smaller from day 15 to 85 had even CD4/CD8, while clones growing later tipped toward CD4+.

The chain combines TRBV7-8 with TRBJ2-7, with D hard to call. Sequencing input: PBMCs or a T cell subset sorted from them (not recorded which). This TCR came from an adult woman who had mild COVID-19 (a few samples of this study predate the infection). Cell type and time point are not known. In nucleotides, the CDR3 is TGTGCCAGCAGCTTAGCCAGATTCCCCTACGAGCAGTACTTC. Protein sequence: CASSLARFPYEQYF.